Presented here are 24 T cell receptor beta chains from one specimen sequenced in a study of blood T cell repertoires in COVID-19. Clones were sequenced by immunoSEQ multiplex PCR, and TCRdb holds only the in-frame ones, with some missing. The sample has approximately 230,000 clones, around 82% seen once. Sequenced input: peripheral blood. Receptors were obtained from an elderly woman with active or convalescent COVID-19.

The V and J genes are TRBV10-3 and TRBJ2-2; weak D call: TRBD2 (5 bases). There are 14 residues in the CDR3. Per germline, CDR1 ENHRY and CDR2 SYGVKD. The ends were cut back, 8 bases at V and 4 bases at J, with 14 bases in the middle. CDR3 nucleotides: TGTGCCATCTATGGAGGCAGGTCCACCGGGGAGCTGTTTTTT. Protein product: CAIYGGRSTGELFF.

This clone has more than one count but fewer than ten. This chain joins TRBV2 and TRBJ2-5; 8 nucleotides align to TRBD1. The J segment lost 5 bases and the V segment lost 9 bases, leaving 11 bases of the junction unmatched. The CDR3 covers 14 residues. Per germline, CDR1 SNHLY and CDR2 FYNNEI. The CDR3 DNA reads as TGTGCCAGTTTGACAGGGGTTCGATCGGAGACCCAGTACTTC. Protein product: CASLTGVRSETQYF.

V usage is TRBV6-2 or TRBV6-3 and J usage is TRBJ2-7, with D perhaps TRBD2 (6 bases). The CDR3 has 15 amino acids. Per the germline V gene, CDR1 is MNHEY and CDR2 is SVGEGT. Trimming took off 2 bases at V and 4 bases at J, with 15 bases between the two ends. CDR3 in DNA: TGTGCCAGCAGTTACCCCTCCGGGGCGGGGTACGAGCAGTACTTC. Translation: CASSYPSGAGYEQYF.

Only one count was recorded for this clone. The rearrangement joins TRBV5-1 to TRBJ1-1; 7 nucleotides match TRBD1. With V trimmed by 4 bases and J by 1 base, 7 bases remained unmatched. Germline CDR1 SGHRS, CDR2 YFSETQ. This CDR3 region has 15 residues. CDR3 sequence: CASSPPGQKNTEAFF. CDR3 DNA: TGCGCCAGCAGCCCGCCGGGACAGAAGAACACTGAAGCTTTCTTT.

This clone was picked up a small number of times. The chain is built from TRBV15 and TRBJ1-1; 7 nucleotides line up with TRBD1. This CDR3 is 15 amino acids long. The V and J ends lost 3 bases and 8 bases, in that order; junction bases with no gene match: 12. The germline CDR1 and CDR2 sequences are LNHNV and YYDKDF (reference sequence). The CDR3 DNA is TGTGCCACCAGCAGGGGTCAAGATTGGGACAGCGAAGCTTTCTTT. Translating gives CATSRGQDWDSEAFF.

This clone has just one count. The chain is built from TRBV15 and TRBJ2-1; 10 positions match TRBD2. CDR1 and CDR2 from the germline V gene are LNHNV and YYDKDF (reference sequence). Trimming at V came to 1 base and at J to 7 bases, leaving 4 bases not matched to a gene. This CDR3 contains 15 residues. This CDR3 reads CATSRAGTSENEQFF. In nucleotides, the CDR3 is TGTGCCACCAGCAGAGCCGGGACTAGCGAAAATGAGCAGTTCTTC.

The genes are TRBV6-5 and TRBJ2-7; D possibly corresponds to TRBD2 (6 bases). Trimming took 7 bases from V and 0 from J, leaving 13 bases between them. Germline lookup yields CDR1 MNHEY and CDR2 SVGAGI. The CDR3 spans 14 residues. The chain's CDR3 is CASTLAVTSYEQYF. CDR3 sequence (DNA): TGTGCCAGCACCTTAGCGGTTACCTCCTACGAGCAGTACTTC.

The chain employs TRBV3-1 (or the pseudogene TRBV3-2) and TRBJ2-1; 7 bases align to TRBD2. Germline trimming cut 5 bases from V and 1 base from J; bases unmatched to any gene: 5. The CDR3 sequence is 15 residues long. Germline V gives CDR1 LGHDT, CDR2 YNNKEL (reference sequence). The DNA of the CDR3 is TGTGCCAGCAGCGGAGCGGGGACTTCCTACAATGAGCAGTTCTTC. It codes for CASSGAGTSYNEQFF.

This sequence joins TRBV1 and TRBJ1-1. TRBV1 is a documented pseudogene. The CDR3 is made up of 13 amino acids. CDR3 DNA sequence: TGCACCAGCAGCCGAAAGCTATACACTGAAGCTTTCTTT. Its protein product is CTSSRKLYTEAFF.

J is TRBJ1-6 and V is TRBV6-6; the D gene is possibly TRBD1 (6 bases). Germline CDR1 and CDR2: MNHNY and SVGAGI (reference sequence). The CDR3 spans 14 residues. V shed 5 bases and J shed 10 bases, with 15 bases lying between them. DNA of the CDR3: TGTGCCAGCAGTGGGGGGGCTTCCGCGTCACCCCTCCACTTT. It translates to CASSGGASASPLHF.

V usage is TRBV5-1 and J usage is TRBJ2-7; 8 bases line up with TRBD1. V dropped 4 bases and J dropped 7; count of bases not matched to a gene: 13. CDR1 SGHRS and CDR2 YFSETQ come from the germline V gene. The CDR3 spans 15 residues. Here the CDR3 DNA reads TGCGCCAGCAGCGGCGGACAGGGCCGATCCGCAGAGCAGTACTTC. Translation: CASSGGQGRSAEQYF.

This clone was counted only a few times. This sequence joins TRBV5-1 and TRBJ1-2; D is unclear. CDR1 is SGHRS, CDR2 YFSETQ, per germline. This CDR3 region has 15 residues. V gave up 5 bases and J gave up 6 bases, with 20 bases separating them. CDR3 nucleotide sequence: TGCGCCAGCAGTCGCCGGGAAGTCGGTGGGAATGGCTACACCTTC. Protein product: CASSRREVGGNGYTF.

This chain links TRBV5-1 with TRBJ1-5; D remains ambiguous. From germline, CDR1 is SGHRS and CDR2 YFSETQ. The CDR3 is made up of 14 amino acids. Trimming took off 0 bases at V and 5 bases at J, with 9 bases between the two ends. The chain's CDR3 is CASSLVGDDQPQHF. CDR3 in DNA: TGCGCCAGCAGCTTGGTGGGAGATGATCAGCCCCAGCATTTT.

The chain employs TRBV9 and TRBJ1-3, with a tentative D call TRBD1 (5 bases). The CDR3 is 13 residues long. Germline assignment: CDR1 SGDLS and CDR2 YYNGEE. V was clipped by 7 bases and J by 3 bases, with 11 bases between them. Here the CDR3 reads CASGAVSGNTIYF. The CDR3 DNA sequence: TGTGCCAGCGGGGCTGTGAGTGGAAACACCATATATTTT.

This clone was found a few times. The V call is TRBV7-2, the J call TRBJ2-7; a weak D match, TRBD1 (6 bases). Germline loops: CDR1 SGHTA, CDR2 FQGNSA. The CDR3 loop spans 15 amino acids. With 1 base removed from V and 4 bases from J, the gap between germline ends came to 14 bases. The CDR3 protein is CASSLVAGAQYEQYF. CDR3 nucleotides: TGTGCCAGCAGCTTAGTCGCAGGGGCTCAGTACGAGCAGTACTTC.

The chain recombines TRBV6-6 with TRBJ2-7, with D possibly being TRBD2 (6 bases). Trimming removed 4 bases from V and 1 base from J, with 14 bases in between. The CDR3 has 15 amino acids. Germline CDR1 is MNHNY and CDR2 is SVGAGI (reference sequence). CDR3 sequence: CASSWSSAASYEQYF. CDR3 DNA: TGTGCCAGCAGTTGGTCTAGCGCCGCGTCCTACGAGCAGTACTTC.

The rearrangement joins TRBV10-3 to TRBJ2-2, with TRBD1 matching 7 bases. Germline V gene sequence: CDR1 ENHRY, CDR2 SYGVKD. The CDR3 is 15 residues long. The V gene end was trimmed by 2 bases and the J gene end by 0 bases; junction bases not matched to a gene: 0. The CDR3 nucleotides are TGTGCCATCAGTGAGGACAGGGCGAACACCGGGGAGCTGTTTTTT. Protein: CAISEDRANTGELFF.

This clone appeared a few times. The chain couples TRBV6-1 to TRBJ1-1, with no clear D. V was clipped by 1 base and J by 5 bases, with 8 bases between them. Germline V gene data show CDR1 as MNHNS and CDR2 as SASEGT. The CDR3 spans 13 residues. CDR3: CASSEGRETEAFF. CDR3 nucleotide sequence: TGTGCCAGCAGTGAAGGGCGGGAAACTGAAGCTTTCTTT.

CDR3 in amino acids: CASSLAAFATNEKLFF. For the CDR3, the DNA is TGCGCCAGCTCTTTAGCAGCATTTGCAACTAATGAAAAACTGTTTTTT. This sequence joins TRBV5-1 and TRBJ1-4; D remains ambiguous. CDR3 length: 16 amino acids. Germline V gives CDR1 SGHRS, CDR2 YFSETQ. Trimming left V 7 bases short and J 0 bases short, with 16 bases between.

The chain couples TRBV27 to TRBJ2-7, with 8 bases matching TRBD1. Germline values: CDR1 MNHEY, CDR2 SMNVEV (reference sequence). The CDR3 loop spans 15 amino acids. With 3 bases clipped from V and 6 bases from J, the junction kept 10 bases outside the gene matches. Here the CDR3 DNA reads TGTGCCAGCAGTTTTTACTTCGGGACAGGCGCCGAGCAGTACTTC. It codes for CASSFYFGTGAEQYF.

This rearrangement joins TRBV11-2 to TRBJ2-3; 8 bases agree with TRBD1. Trimming removed 1 base from V and 4 bases from J; junction bases left unmatched: 7. The length of the CDR3 is 16 residues. CDR1 and CDR2 from the germline V gene are SGHAT and FQNNGV. The CDR3 nucleotides read TGTGCCAGCAGCTTAGGTGCGAACAGGGGGGCAGATACGCAGTATTTT. This sequence encodes CASSLGANRGADTQYF.

This clone was seen a single time. The chain combines TRBV27 with TRBJ2-1, with D possibly matching TRBD1 (6 bases). Trimming left V 4 bases short and J 3 bases short, with 16 bases between. The CDR3 covers 16 residues. The germline V gene has CDR1 MNHEY and CDR2 SMNVEV (reference sequence). In nucleotides, the CDR3 is TGTGCCAGCAGTTCAGATACGACAGGAATCTACAATGAGCAGTTCTTC. Translated, it gives CASSSDTTGIYNEQFF.

The rearrangement links TRBV19 to TRBJ1-5; D is perhaps TRBD1 (5 bases). The CDR3 covers 17 residues. Germline assignment: CDR1 LNHDA and CDR2 SQIVND (reference sequence). Trimming shortened V by 9 bases and J by 0 bases, and 21 bases separated the two germline ends. CDR3 coding DNA: TGTGCCAGCACCCCATTTCGGGGGACTTATAGCAATCAGCCCCAGCATTTT. This codes for CASTPFRGTYSNQPQHF. Full variable domain (missing parts from reference TRBV19 and TRBJ1-5): DGGITQSPKYLFRKEGQNVTLSCEQNLNHDAMYWYRQDPGQGLRLIYYSQIVNDFQKGDIAEGYSVSREKKESFPLTVTSAQKNPTAFYLCASTPFRGTYSNQPQHFGDGTRLSIL.

The rearrangement links TRBV7-9 to TRBJ1-3; D call uncertain. V lost 8 bases and J lost 0, with 14 bases in between. The CDR3 contains 15 residues. CDR1 is SEHNR and CDR2 is FQNEAQ in the germline V gene (reference sequence). The DNA of the CDR3 is TGTGCCAGCCGCGTAGGAACTATCTCTGGAAACACCATATATTTT. This encodes CASRVGTISGNTIYF.